Below are 7 T cell receptor beta chains sequenced from a single sample in a study of T cells in localized non-small cell lung cancer. Libraries were prepared by immunoSEQ multiplex PCR; TCRdb keeps only in-frame clonotypes and omits some of them. This repertoire shows some 82,000 clones, about 78% found once; its top ten account for about 19%. The sample consisted of PBMCs, taken before any cancer treatment. The receptors stem from a man between 40 and 70 years old with stage II squamous cell lung carcinoma.

The genes are TRBV28 and TRBJ2-7, with D perhaps TRBD1 (6 bases). In germline, CDR1 is MDHEN, CDR2 SYDVKM. The CDR3 has 13 residues. Trimming removed 3 bases at V and 3 bases at J, with 9 bases between. The CDR3 DNA reads as TGTGCCAGCAGTTTGAGGGACAACTACGAGCAGTACTTC. Translating gives CASSLRDNYEQYF.

The V gene is TRBV19, the J gene TRBJ2-5; possibly TRBD2 for D (6 bases). Germline loops: CDR1 LNHDA, CDR2 SQIVND (reference sequence). V lost 3 bases and J 5 bases, leaving 19 bases between the germline ends. This CDR3 is 16 amino acids long. The CDR3 bases are TGTGCCAGTAGTATGCCCGGCGGGGCCACGGGGGAGACCCAGTACTTC. This gives the protein CASSMPGGATGETQYF.

This clone was observed a few times. The chain combines TRBV19 with TRBJ2-7; 9 bases line up with TRBD1. The V and J ends lost 7 bases and 1 base, in that order; junction bases with no gene match: 2. Per the germline V gene, CDR1 is LNHDA and CDR2 is SQIVND (reference sequence). The CDR3 spans 13 residues. The DNA of the CDR3 is TGTGCCAGTAAAGGGACAGGGTCCTACGAGCAGTACTTC. The encoded protein is CASKGTGSYEQYF. Full variable domain (missing parts from reference TRBV19 and TRBJ2-7): DGGITQSPKYLFRKEGQNVTLSCEQNLNHDAMYWYRQDPGQGLRLIYYSQIVNDFQKGDIAEGYSVSREKKESFPLTVTSAQKNPTAFYLCASKGTGSYEQYFGPGTRLTVT.

The chain employs TRBV6-1 and TRBJ2-1, with TRBD2 matching 8 bases. V shed 4 bases and J 0 bases; nucleotides not matched to a gene: 5. CDR3 length equals 16 residues. CDR1 and CDR2 (germline): MNHNS, SASEGT. The CDR3 is CASSAGLASSYNEQFF. The CDR3 DNA reads TGTGCCAGCAGTGCCGGACTAGCCAGCTCCTACAATGAGCAGTTCTTC.

The chain carries TRBV9 and TRBJ2-1; 7 nucleotides match TRBD2. The germline V gene has CDR1 SGDLS and CDR2 YYNGEE. The V gene end was trimmed by 7 bases and the J gene end by 0 bases; junction bases not matched to a gene: 4. The CDR3 runs to 14 residues. The CDR3 protein is CASGSGNSYNEQFF. The CDR3 nucleotides are TGTGCCAGCGGAAGCGGGAACTCCTACAATGAGCAGTTCTTC. Full variable domain (remainder filled in from reference TRBV9 and TRBJ2-1): DSGVTQTPKHLITATGQRVTLRCSPRSGDLSVYWYQQSLDQGLQFLIQYYNGEERAKGNILERFSAQQFPDLHSELNLSSLELGDSALYFCASGSGNSYNEQFFGPGTRLTVL.

The chain links TRBV6-5 to TRBJ1-2; no reliable D call. This CDR3 region has 15 residues. Trimming stripped 10 bases from V and 0 bases from J, with 18 bases between. Germline V gene sequence: CDR1 MNHEY, CDR2 SVGAGI. CDR3 residues: CATHPIGATNYGYTF. CDR3 in DNA: TGTGCCACGCACCCAATTGGAGCTACTAACTATGGCTACACCTTC.

The chain joins TRBV2 to TRBJ1-5; the D is unclear. Germline CDR1 and CDR2: SNHLY and FYNNEI. CDR3 length: 13 amino acids. Trimming removed 7 bases from V and 6 bases from J, with 13 bases in between. CDR3 coding DNA: TGTGCCAGCATGTTGGAACTTCGTCAGCCCCAGCATTTT. Its protein product is CASMLELRQPQHF.